Listed here is a single TCR beta chain. Assay: immunoSEQ multiplex PCR; the TCRdb copy retains only in-frame clones and omits some. The table lists approximately 200,000 clones, approximately 85% of them singletons. The CDR3 spans 20 residues. The junction had 10 bases not matched to a gene; V was cut back by 4 bases and J by 1 base. Germline CDR1 MGHRA, CDR2 YSYEKL. These data are taken from a study of blood T cell repertoires in COVID-19. The TCR originated in a man in his forties or fifties who had recovered from COVID-19. V usage is TRBV4-1 and J usage is TRBJ2-1, with 16 bases that match TRBD2. Material: peripheral blood. The CDR3 DNA follows: TGCGCCAGCAGCCCGGCCGGGACTAGCGGGAGGGCCGGGTCCTACAATGAGCAGTTCTTC. Translation: CASSPAGTSGRAGSYNEQFF.